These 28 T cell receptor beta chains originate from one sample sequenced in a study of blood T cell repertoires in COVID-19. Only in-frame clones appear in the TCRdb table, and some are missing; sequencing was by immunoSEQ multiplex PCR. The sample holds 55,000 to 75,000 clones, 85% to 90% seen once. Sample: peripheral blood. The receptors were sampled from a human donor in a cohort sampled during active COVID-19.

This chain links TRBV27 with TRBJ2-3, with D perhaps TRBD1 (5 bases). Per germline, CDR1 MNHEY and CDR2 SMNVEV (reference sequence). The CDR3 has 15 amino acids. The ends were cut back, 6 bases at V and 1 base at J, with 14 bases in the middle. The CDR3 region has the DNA TGTGCCAGCAGCCGATCAGGGCTAGGCACAGATACGCAGTATTTT. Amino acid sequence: CASSRSGLGTDTQYF.

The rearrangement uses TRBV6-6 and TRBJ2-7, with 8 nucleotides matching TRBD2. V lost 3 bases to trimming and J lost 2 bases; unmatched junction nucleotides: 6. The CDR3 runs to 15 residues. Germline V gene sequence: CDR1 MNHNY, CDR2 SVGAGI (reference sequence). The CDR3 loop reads CASSYLGLVAYEQYF. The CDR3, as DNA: TGTGCCAGCAGTTATCTGGGACTAGTGGCCTACGAGCAGTACTTC.

In nucleotides, the CDR3 is TGTGCCAGCAGGGGGACAATCCCCTACGAGCAGTACTTC. Amino acid sequence: CASRGTIPYEQYF. The rearrangement links TRBV27 to TRBJ2-7; D perhaps matches TRBD1 (6 bases). V lost 6 bases and J 2 bases, leaving 11 bases between the germline ends. CDR3 length equals 13 residues. The V gene's germline CDR1 is MNHEY and CDR2 SMNVEV (reference sequence).

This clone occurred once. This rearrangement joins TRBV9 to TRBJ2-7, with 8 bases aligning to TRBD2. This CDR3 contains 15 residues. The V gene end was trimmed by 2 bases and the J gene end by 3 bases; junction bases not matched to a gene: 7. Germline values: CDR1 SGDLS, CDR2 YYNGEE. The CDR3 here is CASSVTGTSSYEQYF. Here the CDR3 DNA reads TGTGCCAGCAGCGTTACCGGGACTAGTAGCTACGAGCAGTACTTC.

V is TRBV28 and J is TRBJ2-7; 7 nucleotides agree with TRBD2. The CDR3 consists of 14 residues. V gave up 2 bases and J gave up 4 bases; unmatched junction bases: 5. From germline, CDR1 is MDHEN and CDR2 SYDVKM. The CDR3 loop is CASSLVREMYEQYF. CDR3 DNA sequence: TGTGCCAGCAGTTTAGTGCGGGAGATGTACGAGCAGTACTTC.

CDR3 amino acids: CASSFSRARGWYGYTF. The CDR3 coding sequence is TGTGCCAGCAGTTTCTCTCGCGCGAGGGGGTGGTATGGCTACACCTTC. V and J are TRBV28 and TRBJ1-2; D is possibly TRBD1 (6 bases). V lost 3 bases, J lost 5 bases, and 19 bases lay in between. The CDR3 extends over 16 amino acids. Germline CDR1 is MDHEN and CDR2 is SYDVKM.

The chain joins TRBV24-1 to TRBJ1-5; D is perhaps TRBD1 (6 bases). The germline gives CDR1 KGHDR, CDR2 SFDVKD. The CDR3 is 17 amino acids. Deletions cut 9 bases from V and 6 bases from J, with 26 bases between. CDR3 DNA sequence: TGTGCCACCCAGCCGGGGGGGGCTAATTCTATATTTCAGCCCCAGCATTTT. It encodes CATQPGGANSIFQPQHF.

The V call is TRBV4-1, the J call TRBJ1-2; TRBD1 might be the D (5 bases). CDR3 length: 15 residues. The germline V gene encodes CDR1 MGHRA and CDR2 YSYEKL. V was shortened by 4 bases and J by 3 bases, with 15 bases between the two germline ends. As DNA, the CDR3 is TGCGCCAGCAGCCCTCACAGGTTTACGGACTATGGCTACACCTTC. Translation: CASSPHRFTDYGYTF.

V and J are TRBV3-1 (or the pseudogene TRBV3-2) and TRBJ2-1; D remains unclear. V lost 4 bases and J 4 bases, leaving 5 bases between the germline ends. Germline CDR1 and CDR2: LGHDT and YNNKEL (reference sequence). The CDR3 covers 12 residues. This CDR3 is CASSLRYNEQFF. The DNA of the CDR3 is TGTGCCAGCAGCCTCCGGTACAATGAGCAGTTCTTC.

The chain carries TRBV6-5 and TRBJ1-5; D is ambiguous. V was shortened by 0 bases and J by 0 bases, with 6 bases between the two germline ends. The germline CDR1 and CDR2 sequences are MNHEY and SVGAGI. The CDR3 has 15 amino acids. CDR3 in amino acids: CASSYSTSSNQPQHF. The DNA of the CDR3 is TGTGCCAGCAGTTACTCGACAAGTAGCAATCAGCCCCAGCATTTT.

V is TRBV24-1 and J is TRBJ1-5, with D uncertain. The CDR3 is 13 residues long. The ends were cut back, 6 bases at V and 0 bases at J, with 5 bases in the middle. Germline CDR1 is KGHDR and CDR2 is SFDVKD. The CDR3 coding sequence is TGTGCCACCAGTATCGGTAGCAATCAGCCCCAGCATTTT. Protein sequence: CATSIGSNQPQHF.

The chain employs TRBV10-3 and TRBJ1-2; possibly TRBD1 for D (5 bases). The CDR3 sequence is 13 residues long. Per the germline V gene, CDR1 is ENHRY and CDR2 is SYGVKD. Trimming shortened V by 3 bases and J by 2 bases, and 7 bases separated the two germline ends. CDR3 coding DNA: TGTGCCATCAGTGAAAGACAGAACTATGGCTACACCTTC. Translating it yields CAISERQNYGYTF.

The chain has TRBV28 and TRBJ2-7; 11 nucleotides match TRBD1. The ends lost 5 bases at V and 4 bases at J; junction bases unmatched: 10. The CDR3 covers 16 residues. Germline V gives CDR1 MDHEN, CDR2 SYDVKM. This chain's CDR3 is CASSTSEDRGPYEQYF. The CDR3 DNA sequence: TGTGCCAGCAGTACCTCCGAGGACAGGGGGCCATACGAGCAGTACTTC.

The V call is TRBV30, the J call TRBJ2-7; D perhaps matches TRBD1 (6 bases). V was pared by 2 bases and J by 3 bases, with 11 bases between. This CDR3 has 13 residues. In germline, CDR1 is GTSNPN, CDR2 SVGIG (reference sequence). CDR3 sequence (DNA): TGTGCCTGGAGTCTGCTACAGGGCTACGAGCAGTACTTC. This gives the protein CAWSLLQGYEQYF.

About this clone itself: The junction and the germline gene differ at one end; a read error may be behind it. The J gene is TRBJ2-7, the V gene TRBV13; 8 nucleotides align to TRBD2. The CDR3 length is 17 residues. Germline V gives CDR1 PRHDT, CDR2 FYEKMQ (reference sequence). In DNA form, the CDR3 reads TGTGCCAGCAGCCTAGGAAGGGTGGCGGGAGGCGTCTACGAGCAGTACTTC. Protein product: CASSLGRVAGGVYEQYF.

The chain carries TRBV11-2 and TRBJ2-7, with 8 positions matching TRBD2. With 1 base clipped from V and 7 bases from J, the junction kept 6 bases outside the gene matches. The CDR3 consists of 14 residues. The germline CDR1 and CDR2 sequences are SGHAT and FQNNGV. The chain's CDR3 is CASSLVRAGGEQYF. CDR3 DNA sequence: TGTGCCAGCAGCTTAGTCCGGGCGGGGGGAGAGCAGTACTTC.

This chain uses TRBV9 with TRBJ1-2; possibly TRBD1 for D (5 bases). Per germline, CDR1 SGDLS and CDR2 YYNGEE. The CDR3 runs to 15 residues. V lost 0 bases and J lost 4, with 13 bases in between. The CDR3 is CASSVVQEGRYGYTF. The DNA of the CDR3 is TGTGCCAGCAGCGTAGTACAGGAAGGCCGCTATGGCTACACCTTC.

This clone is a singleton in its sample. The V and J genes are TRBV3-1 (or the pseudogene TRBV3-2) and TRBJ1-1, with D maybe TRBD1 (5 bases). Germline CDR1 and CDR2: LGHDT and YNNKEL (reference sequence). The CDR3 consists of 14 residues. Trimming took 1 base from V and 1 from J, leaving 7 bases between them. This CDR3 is CASSQGQRNTEAFF. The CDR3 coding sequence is TGTGCCAGCAGCCAAGGACAGAGGAACACTGAAGCTTTCTTT.

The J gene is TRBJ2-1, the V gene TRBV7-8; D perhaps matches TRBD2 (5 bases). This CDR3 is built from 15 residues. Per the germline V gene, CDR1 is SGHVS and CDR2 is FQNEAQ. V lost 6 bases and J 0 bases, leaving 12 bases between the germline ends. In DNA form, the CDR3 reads TGTGCCAGCAGGCAAGGACTCGGCTCCTACAATGAGCAGTTCTTC. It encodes CASRQGLGSYNEQFF.

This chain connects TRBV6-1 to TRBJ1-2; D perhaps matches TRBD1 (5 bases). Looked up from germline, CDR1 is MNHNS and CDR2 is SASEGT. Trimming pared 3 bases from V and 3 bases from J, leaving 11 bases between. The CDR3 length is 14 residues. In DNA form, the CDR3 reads TGTGCCAGCAGTGACAAGGGGTGGGACTATGGCTACACCTTC. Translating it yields CASSDKGWDYGYTF.

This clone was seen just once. The CDR3 coding sequence is TGTGCCAGCAGTGAACGGGACAGGCGTACTGAAGCTTTCTTT. This gives the protein CASSERDRRTEAFF. The chain employs TRBV25-1 and TRBJ1-1, with 8 bases lining up with TRBD1. The CDR3 has 14 residues. V lost 2 bases to trimming and J lost 5 bases; unmatched junction nucleotides: 4. Germline-derived CDR1 and CDR2 are MGHDK and SYGVNS.

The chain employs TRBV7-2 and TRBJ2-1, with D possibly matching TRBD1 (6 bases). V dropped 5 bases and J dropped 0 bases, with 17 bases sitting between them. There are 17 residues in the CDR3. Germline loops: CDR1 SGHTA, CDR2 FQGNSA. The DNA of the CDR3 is TGTGCCAGCAGCGCCCAGGCACAGGGAAGCTCCTACAATGAGCAGTTCTTC. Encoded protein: CASSAQAQGSSYNEQFF. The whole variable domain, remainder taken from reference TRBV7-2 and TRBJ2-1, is GAGVSQSPSNKVTEKGKDVELRCDPISGHTALYWYRQSLGQGLEFLIYFQGNSAPDKSGLPSDRFSAERTGGSVSTLTIQRTQQEDSAVYLCASSAQAQGSSYNEQFFGPGTRLTVL.

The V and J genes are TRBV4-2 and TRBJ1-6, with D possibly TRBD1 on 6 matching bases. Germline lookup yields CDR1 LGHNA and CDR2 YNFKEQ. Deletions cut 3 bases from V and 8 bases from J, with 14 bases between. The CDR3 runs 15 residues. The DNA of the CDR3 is TGTGCCAGCAGCCATCGCGGCGGGGGCGATTCACCCCTCCACTTT. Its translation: CASSHRGGGDSPLHF.

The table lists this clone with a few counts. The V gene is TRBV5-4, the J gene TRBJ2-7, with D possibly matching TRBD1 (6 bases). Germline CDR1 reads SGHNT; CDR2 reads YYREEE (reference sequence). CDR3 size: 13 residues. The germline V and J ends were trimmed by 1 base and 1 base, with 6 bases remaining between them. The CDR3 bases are TGTGCCAGCAGCTTGAGGGGGTCCTACGAGCAGTACTTC. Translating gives CASSLRGSYEQYF.

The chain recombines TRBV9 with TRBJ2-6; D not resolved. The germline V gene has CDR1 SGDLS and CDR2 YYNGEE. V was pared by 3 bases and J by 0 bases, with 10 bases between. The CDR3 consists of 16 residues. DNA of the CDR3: TGTGCCAGCAGCGCTGCAGGAACCTCTGGGGCCAACGTCCTGACTTTC. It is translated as CASSAAGTSGANVLTF.

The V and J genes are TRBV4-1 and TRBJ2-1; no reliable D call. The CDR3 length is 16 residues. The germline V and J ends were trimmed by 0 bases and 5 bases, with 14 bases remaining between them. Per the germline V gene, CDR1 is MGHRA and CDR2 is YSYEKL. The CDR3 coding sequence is TGCGCCAGCAGCCAAGAAGACTCCACCCATAACAATGAGCAGTTCTTC. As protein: CASSQEDSTHNNEQFF.

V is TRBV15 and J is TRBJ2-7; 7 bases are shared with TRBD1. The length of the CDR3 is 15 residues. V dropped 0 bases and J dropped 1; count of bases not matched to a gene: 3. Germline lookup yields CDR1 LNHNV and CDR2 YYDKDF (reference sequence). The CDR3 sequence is CATSRDNRGSYEQYF. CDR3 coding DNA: TGTGCCACCAGCAGAGATAACAGGGGATCCTACGAGCAGTACTTC.

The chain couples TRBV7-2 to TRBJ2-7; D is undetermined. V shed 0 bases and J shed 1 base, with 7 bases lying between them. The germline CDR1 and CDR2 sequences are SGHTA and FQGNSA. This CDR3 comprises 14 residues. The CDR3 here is CASSLAKPSYEQYF. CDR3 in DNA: TGTGCCAGCAGCTTAGCGAAGCCTTCCTACGAGCAGTACTTC.